What follows is one T cell receptor (beta chain) and its context. The antigen remains undetermined. These data belong to a study of cytomegalovirus exposure and HLA in healthy donors. Study information: Among the roughly 400 genotyped donors, approximately 80% were placed in the Caucasian-associated ancestry cluster. Whole-study findings and limits: Cytomegalovirus status was reportedly diagnosed by the classifier with high specificity and sensitivity.

PCR involved 60 Vbeta and 13 Jbeta primers. The table came from immunoSEQ multiplex PCR; TCRdb's copy has only in-frame clones and leaves some out. The sample includes roughly 150,000 clones, about 75% of them seen just once. The CDR3 is 16 residues long. V was trimmed by 3 bases and J by 5 bases, leaving 19 bases between them. In germline, CDR1 is MNHNS, CDR2 SASEGT. V and J are TRBV6-1 and TRBJ1-2; a possible D gene is TRBD1 (6 bases). The sequence was obtained from a male donor in good health and CMV-seronegative. The sequencing input was PBMCs. CDR3 nucleotides: TGTGCCAGCAGTGATGTCGTGGCAGGGGATTTGTATGGCTACACCTTC. It codes for CASSDVVAGDLYGYTF.